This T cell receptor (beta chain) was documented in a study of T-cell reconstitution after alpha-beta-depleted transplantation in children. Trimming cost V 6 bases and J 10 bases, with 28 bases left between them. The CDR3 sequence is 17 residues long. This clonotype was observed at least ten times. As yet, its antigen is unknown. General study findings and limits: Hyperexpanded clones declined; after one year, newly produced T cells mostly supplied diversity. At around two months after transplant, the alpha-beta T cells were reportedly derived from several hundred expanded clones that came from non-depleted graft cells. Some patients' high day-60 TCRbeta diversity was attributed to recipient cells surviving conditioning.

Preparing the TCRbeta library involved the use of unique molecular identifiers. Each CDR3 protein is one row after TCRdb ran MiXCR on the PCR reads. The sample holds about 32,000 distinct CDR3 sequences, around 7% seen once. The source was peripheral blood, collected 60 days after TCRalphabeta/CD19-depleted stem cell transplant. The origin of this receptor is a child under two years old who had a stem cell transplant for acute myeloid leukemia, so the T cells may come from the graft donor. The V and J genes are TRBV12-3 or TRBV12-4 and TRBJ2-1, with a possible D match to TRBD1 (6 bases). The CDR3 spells CASSRLGAMDPTGEQFF. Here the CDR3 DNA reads TGTGCCAGCAGCCGATTGGGGGCTATGGACCCGACAGGCGAGCAGTTCTTC.